Following are 28 T cell receptor beta chains from one sample sequenced in a study of glioma-infiltrating T cells after dendritic cell vaccination. TCRdb's copy holds only in-frame clones and misses some; the assay was immunoSEQ multiplex PCR. The sample holds about 50,000 clones, around 91% seen once. Time point reported: after dendritic cell vaccination, including at tumor progression/relapse. The material was blood, obtained after dendritic cell vaccination. The receptors were gathered from a human donor with glioblastoma.

J is TRBJ2-5 and V is TRBV5-1, with a possible D match to TRBD2 (5 bases). The CDR3 is 15 amino acids. Germline CDR1 SGHRS, CDR2 YFSETQ. V gave up 4 bases and J gave up 2 bases, with 15 bases separating them. The CDR3 is CASSAMVDLQETQYF. The CDR3 nucleotides are TGCGCCAGCAGCGCCATGGTGGACTTACAAGAGACCCAGTACTTC.

The sample holds one count of this clone. V usage is TRBV23-1 and J usage is TRBJ2-6, with D tentatively TRBD2 (5 bases). TRBV23-1 has ORF status, its function being uncertain. V lost 8 bases and J lost 0, with 17 bases in between. The CDR3 spans 17 residues. The CDR3 region is CASLRRTDHSGANVLTF. DNA of the CDR3: TGCGCCAGCCTGAGGAGGACGGACCACTCTGGGGCCAACGTCCTGACTTTC.

For the CDR3, the DNA is TGTGCCAGCAGTGAAGAACAGGGGTCGGTCACAGATACGCAGTATTTT. Amino acids: CASSEEQGSVTDTQYF. The rearrangement links TRBV2 to TRBJ2-3, with 7 bases lining up with TRBD1. Trimming took 1 base from V and 2 from J; bases not matched to a gene: 6. CDR1 is SNHLY, CDR2 FYNNEI, per germline. The CDR3 is 16 amino acids.

This chain uses TRBV5-1 with TRBJ1-1, with D perhaps matching TRBD1 (5 bases). Germline loops: CDR1 SGHRS, CDR2 YFSETQ. The germline V and J ends were trimmed by 7 bases and 8 bases, with 21 bases remaining between them. CDR3 length: 14 residues. The CDR3 nucleotides are TGCGCCAGCGGGTTCGGGGGACCCCTCGGAGAAGCTTTCTTT. This translates into CASGFGGPLGEAFF.

This clone was seen a single time. The V and J genes are TRBV5-1 and TRBJ1-2; D is unclear. This CDR3 comprises 12 residues. Between the trimmed V and J ends, which lost 5 bases and 7 bases, there was a span of 12 bases. Looked up from germline, CDR1 is SGHRS and CDR2 is YFSETQ. CDR3 sequence reads: CASRSPNSGYTF. CDR3 in DNA: TGCGCCAGCAGGAGTCCTAATAGTGGCTACACCTTC.

The chain links TRBV4-3 to TRBJ2-1; D call uncertain. The germline CDR1 and CDR2 sequences are LGHNA and YSLEER. CDR3 length equals 16 residues. V lost 0 bases and J 2 bases, leaving 11 bases between the germline ends. The CDR3 region has the DNA TGCGCCAGCAGCCAAGATTCACTAACAACCTACAATGAGCAGTTCTTC. The encoded protein is CASSQDSLTTYNEQFF.

The V gene is TRBV7-8, the J gene TRBJ1-5, with a weak D call TRBD1 (5 bases). The length of the CDR3 is 16 residues. V lost 0 bases to trimming and J lost 1 base, with 10 bases between them. The germline gives CDR1 SGHVS, CDR2 FQNEAQ. In DNA form, the CDR3 reads TGTGCCAGCAGCTTAGCCCAGGGACTCAGCAATCAGCCCCAGCATTTT. This translates into CASSLAQGLSNQPQHF.

The genes are TRBV30 and TRBJ2-7; D may be TRBD1 (6 bases). CDR1 is GTSNPN and CDR2 is SVGIG in the germline V gene (reference sequence). Trimming took off 5 bases at V and 5 bases at J, with 16 bases between the two ends. The CDR3 loop spans 13 amino acids. The CDR3 loop is CAWFGQGWDEQYF. Here the CDR3 DNA reads TGTGCCTGGTTCGGCCAGGGGTGGGACGAGCAGTACTTC.

V and J are TRBV11-2 and TRBJ1-3; possibly TRBD1 for D (6 bases). Trimming took off 0 bases at V and 0 bases at J, with 12 bases between the two ends. From germline, CDR1 is SGHAT and CDR2 FQNNGV. The length of the CDR3 is 17 residues. In DNA, the CDR3 is TGTGCCAGCAGCTTAGAGGGGGCACACGGCTCTGGAAACACCATATATTTT. Its translation is CASSLEGAHGSGNTIYF.

The chain uses TRBV28 and TRBJ2-2; TRBD1 is a possible D gene (5 bases). Trimming removed 3 bases from V and 4 bases from J, with 18 bases in between. CDR1 MDHEN and CDR2 SYDVKM come from the germline V gene. The CDR3 covers 17 residues. This chain's CDR3 is CASSLAFRGRPTGELFF. CDR3 nucleotide sequence: TGTGCCAGCAGTTTGGCCTTTAGGGGCCGTCCCACCGGGGAGCTGTTTTTT. The full variable domain, its missing parts supplied by reference TRBV28 and TRBJ2-2, is DVKVTQSSRYLVKRTGEKVFLECVQDMDHENMFWYRQDPGLGLRLIYFSYDVKMKEKGDIPEGYSVSREKKERFSLILESASTNQTSMYLCASSLAFRGRPTGELFFGEGSRLTVL.

The chain is built from TRBV18 and TRBJ2-7, with TRBD1 identical over 9 bases. The CDR3 runs 16 residues. J was trimmed by 7 bases and V by 5 bases; bases with no gene match: 15. Germline values: CDR1 KGHSH, CDR2 LQKENI. CDR3 coding DNA: TGTGCCAGCTCAGCACTGGGGGGACAGGGCATCAGTGAGCAGTACTTC. Its translation is CASSALGGQGISEQYF.

The V gene is TRBV27, the J gene TRBJ2-3; 10 nucleotides align to TRBD2. This CDR3 comprises 13 residues. The germline V gene has CDR1 MNHEY and CDR2 SMNVEV (reference sequence). The V and J ends lost 1 base and 9 bases, in that order; junction bases with no gene match: 1. Here the CDR3 reads CASSLLLAGTQYF. The CDR3 DNA is TGTGCCAGCAGTTTATTACTAGCGGGAACGCAGTATTTT.

The chain has TRBV14 and TRBJ2-1; no clear D gene. Germline V gene sequence: CDR1 SGHDN, CDR2 FVKESK. The CDR3 is 14 amino acids. Trimming took 4 bases from V and 2 from J, leaving 9 bases between them. CDR3 region: CASSPAGTYNEQFF. In DNA form, the CDR3 reads TGTGCCAGCAGCCCAGCAGGCACCTACAATGAGCAGTTCTTC.

This chain connects TRBV30 to TRBJ1-2; D remains unclear. Germline V gene data show CDR1 as GTSNPN and CDR2 as SVGIG (reference sequence). V dropped 0 bases and J dropped 0 bases, with 5 bases sitting between them. The CDR3 runs to 13 residues. The CDR3 loop reads CAWSVVANYGYTF. The CDR3 DNA sequence: TGTGCCTGGAGTGTTGTAGCTAACTATGGCTACACCTTC.

This chain joins TRBV9 and TRBJ2-1; 12 nucleotides line up with TRBD2. CDR1 is SGDLS, CDR2 YYNGEE, per germline. With 2 bases clipped from V and 4 bases from J, the junction kept 4 bases outside the gene matches. This CDR3 has 16 amino acids. DNA of the CDR3: TGTGCCAGCAGCGTGAGCGGACTAGCGGGGTACAATGAGCAGTTCTTC. This gives the protein CASSVSGLAGYNEQFF.

The chain joins TRBV6-7 to TRBJ2-3; 7 bases are shared with TRBD1. TRBV6-7 is reported as an ORF; its role is uncertain. The CDR3 is made up of 20 amino acids. Trimming removed 6 bases from V and 1 base from J; junction bases left unmatched: 22. CDR3 loop: CASSPGPGTEDDDGTDTQYF. The CDR3 DNA reads TGTGCCAGCAGCCCGGGACCCGGGACAGAGGATGATGATGGCACAGATACGCAGTATTTT.

This rearrangement joins TRBV5-4 to TRBJ2-5, with a possible D match to TRBD2 (6 bases). V lost 6 bases and J lost 4, with 7 bases in between. The germline CDR1 and CDR2 sequences are SGHNT and YYREEE (reference sequence). The CDR3 covers 11 residues. The CDR3 reads CASKAGETQYF. CDR3 sequence (DNA): TGTGCCAGCAAAGCGGGAGAGACCCAGTACTTC.

The V gene is TRBV6-1, the J gene TRBJ1-5, with 9 bases matching TRBD1. The CDR3 is 15 residues long. After removal of 8 bases from V and 0 bases from J, the junction contained 5 bases not matched to a gene. The germline V gene has CDR1 MNHNS and CDR2 SASEGT. The CDR3 spells CASWGQGYSNQPQHF. The DNA for the CDR3 is TGTGCCAGCTGGGGACAGGGATATAGCAATCAGCCCCAGCATTTT.

The chain uses TRBV7-9 and TRBJ2-5, with D possibly matching TRBD2 (5 bases). The J call may not be correct, given that the DNA end is closer to TRBJ2-7. The CDR3 covers 13 residues. CDR1 is SEHNR, CDR2 FQNEAQ, per germline (reference sequence). The CDR3: CASSSPFGGEQYF. DNA for the CDR3: TGTGCCAGCAGCTCCCCGTTTGGAGGCGAGCAGTACTTC.

The chain combines TRBV18 with TRBJ1-1, with D tentatively TRBD1 (5 bases). Germline CDR1 KGHSH, CDR2 LQKENI. The germline V and J ends were trimmed by 1 base and 1 base, with 13 bases remaining between them. The CDR3 has 16 residues. CDR3 sequence reads: CASSPRGDRPNTEAFF. The CDR3 DNA reads TGTGCCAGCTCACCACGGGGCGACAGACCGAACACTGAAGCTTTCTTT.

The DNA for the CDR3 is TGTGCCACCAAAACGGAGAATTCTAACTATGGCTACACCTTC. Translation: CATKTENSNYGYTF. J is TRBJ1-2 and V is TRBV15, with D uncertain. The ends were cut back, 7 bases at V and 0 bases at J, with 12 bases in the middle. The CDR3 length is 14 residues. CDR1 is LNHNV and CDR2 is YYDKDF in the germline V gene (reference sequence).

The rearrangement uses TRBV7-9 and TRBJ1-1; no definite D call. Trimming took 5 bases from V and 9 from J, leaving 13 bases between them. The CDR3 has 12 amino acids. The germline V gene has CDR1 SEHNR and CDR2 FQNEAQ (reference sequence). CDR3 nucleotide sequence: TGTGCCAGCAGCCTCCTCCAGGATAAAGCTTTCTTT. Encoded protein: CASSLLQDKAFF.

This rearrangement joins TRBV7-8 to TRBJ2-2; D is uncertain. Per the germline V gene, CDR1 is SGHVS and CDR2 is FQNEAQ. The CDR3 has 12 amino acids. V was shortened by 1 base and J by 6 bases, with 3 bases between the two germline ends. DNA of the CDR3: TGTGCCAGCAGCTTAGGAGCCGGGGAGCTGTTTTTT. Translating it yields CASSLGAGELFF.

This clone was observed a single time. The junction departs from germline at one end; a sequencing error may be responsible. Other DNA variants within this sample encode the same CDR3. The V and J genes are TRBV5-1 and TRBJ2-7; TRBD2 aligns across 9 bases. The CDR3 totals 15 residues. From germline, CDR1 is SGHRS and CDR2 YFSETQ. The chain's CDR3 is CASSLGAGGTYEQYF. CDR3 nucleotides: TGTGCCAGCAGCTTGGGGGCGGGAGGGACCTACGAGCAGTACTTC. Full variable domain (outside the CDR3, taken from reference TRBV5-1 and TRBJ2-7): KAGVTQTPRYLIKTRGQQVTLSCSPISGHRSVSWYQQTPGQGLQFLFEYFSETQRNKGNFPGRFSGRQFSNSRSEMNVSTLELGDSALYLCASSLGAGGTYEQYFGPGTRLTVT.

This clone came up once. The V and J genes are TRBV21-1 and TRBJ2-7; the table's D call, TRBD2, has no DNA check behind it. TRBV21-1 is described as a pseudogene. CDR3 length equals 15 residues. CDR3 DNA: TGTGCCAGCAGCAAAGTTACTAGCGGTCCTTACGAGCAGTACTTC. The encoded protein is CASSKVTSGPYEQYF.

This clone has only a few counts. V usage is TRBV19 and J usage is TRBJ1-2, with TRBD1 matching over 8 bases. Trimming removed 3 bases from V and 6 bases from J; junction bases left unmatched: 9. Per the germline V gene, CDR1 is LNHDA and CDR2 is SQIVND (reference sequence). This CDR3 is 15 amino acids long. The CDR3 sequence is CASSIRQGYSDGYTF. The CDR3, as DNA: TGTGCCAGTAGTATCAGACAGGGGTATTCCGATGGCTACACCTTC.

A single count supports this clone. V usage is TRBV6-5 and J usage is TRBJ2-5; 7 bases map to TRBD1. The junction had 9 bases not matched to a gene; V was cut back by 6 bases and J by 2 bases. This CDR3 has 15 amino acids. The germline gives CDR1 MNHEY, CDR2 SVGAGI. The chain's CDR3 is CASRTTGARQETQYF. For the CDR3, the DNA is TGTGCCAGCAGAACAACAGGGGCCCGTCAAGAGACCCAGTACTTC.

This chain connects TRBV14 to TRBJ2-2, with TRBD1 matching over 7 bases. This CDR3 is 15 amino acids long. Germline CDR1 SGHDN, CDR2 FVKESK. V trimming: 4 bases; J trimming: 4 bases; junction bases outside the gene matches: 6. CDR3 nucleotides: TGTGCCAGCAGCCCACAGGGGTTGATCACCGGGGAGCTGTTTTTT. This encodes CASSPQGLITGELFF.